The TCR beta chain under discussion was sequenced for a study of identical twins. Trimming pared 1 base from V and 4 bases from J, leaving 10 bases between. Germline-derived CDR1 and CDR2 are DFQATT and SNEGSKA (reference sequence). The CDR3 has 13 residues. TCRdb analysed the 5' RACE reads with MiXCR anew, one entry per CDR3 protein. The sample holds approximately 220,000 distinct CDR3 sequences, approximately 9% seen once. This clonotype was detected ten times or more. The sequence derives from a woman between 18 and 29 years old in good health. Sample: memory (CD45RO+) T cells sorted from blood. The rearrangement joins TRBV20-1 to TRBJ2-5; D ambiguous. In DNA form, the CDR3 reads TGCAGTGCTAGAGGCCCAGCTGGAGAGACCCAGTACTTC. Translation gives CSARGPAGETQYF.